The entry below describes one T cell receptor beta chain. The data derive from a study of OX40 agonist ivuxolimab in advanced cancers. Background on the study: One hepatocellular carcinoma and two cutaneous melanoma patients partially responded.

Per germline, CDR1 SGHRS and CDR2 YFSETQ. The CDR3 totals 17 residues. V was pared by 7 bases and J by 2 bases, with 24 bases between. TCRdb's table, derived via immunoSEQ multiplex PCR, lists solely in-frame clones and lacks some. The sample holds 75,000 to 100,000 clones, approximately 90% seen once. This TCR came from an adult with an advanced solid tumor such as melanoma, head and neck, liver or kidney cancer. The material sequenced was CD4+ or CD8+ T cells sorted from blood, taken in a trial of the OX40 agonist ivuxolimab. The chain couples TRBV5-1 to TRBJ1-2; a possible D gene is TRBD1 (5 bases). The CDR3 DNA is TGCGCCAGCGCCCTGGGCAGGGAACCTGAGGGCAACTATGGCTACACCTTC. Residues: CASALGREPEGNYGYTF. Variable domain in full (rest from reference TRBV5-1 and TRBJ1-2): KAGVTQTPRYLIKTRGQQVTLSCSPISGHRSVSWYQQTPGQGLQFLFEYFSETQRNKGNFPGRFSGRQFSNSRSEMNVSTLELGDSALYLCASALGREPEGNYGYTFGSGTRLTVV.